Sequencing of this T cell receptor beta chain was carried out in a study of CD8 T cells in Susac syndrome (dated by TCRdb to the late 2010s). Regarding the research as a whole: Among the Susac syndrome patients who were sequenced, clinically active disease was present in six and clinical remission was observed in under ten. At blood withdrawal, Susac syndrome patients were either therapy-naive, taking corticosteroids (in some cases with IVIg as well), or taking IVIg alone. The study used repertoire sequencing to test whether antigen drove CD8+ T cell activation and differentiation in Susac syndrome. Study-level results and caveats: The CD4+ T cell repertoire of patients with Susac syndrome showed no detectable clonal expansion. The number of individuals in the TCR sequencing and HLA analysis was acknowledged as relatively small.

About this clonotype: What antigen it recognizes has not been identified. No base qualities exist here, and no much larger clone lies one base off it.

RNA was extracted using the RNeasy kit, and roughly 0.5 to 1 microgram was reverse transcribed with random hexamers. The immunoSEQ multiplex PCR assay, which covers 54 Vbeta and 13 Jbeta segments, was used to amplify TCR beta CDR3 regions. PCR amplification bias was corrected by using a synthetic template baseline for primer optimization and computational correction. Per the authors' processing: Reads were annotated to V, D and J genes according to IMGT and were analyzed with immunoSEQ Analyzer, with only productive sequences retained. Clonality was calculated as one minus the Shannon entropy normalized by log2 of the number of productive unique sequences. For each patient and control, public and private clones were evaluated within the 100 most prevalent clones. Susac-specific clones were defined as absent from healthy and MS cohorts, approximately 1,000 published viral clones and other ImmuneACCESS disease sequences. TCRdb redid the processing of the public reads, applying fastp at Q25 and MiXCR, and retained in-frame beta chains. One record per CDR3 amino acid sequence lists the most common genes and DNA. These V and J calls are TCRdb output, not the study's own analysis. The sample yields 200,000 to 300,000 distinct CDR3 sequences; about 96% were counted once. Approximately 0.094% of the sample comes from the top ten.

Per the germline V gene, SGHTA is the CDR1 and FQGNSA is the CDR2. The CDR3 holds 15 amino acids from the cysteine to the phenylalanine. Only the CDR3 part of the read is kept: 45 bases, read in frame from the first base. The germline ends are 13 bases apart after V is trimmed by 5 bases and J by 1 base. High-throughput TCR beta sequencing profiled peripheral blood CD8+ and CD4+ T cells from healthy donors, Susac syndrome patients and multiple sclerosis patients. Susac syndrome patients met recently defined diagnostic criteria for definite or probable disease. Bulk CD8+ and CD4+ T cells were purified by magnetic negative isolation, whereas CD8+ TEMRA cells were enriched by FACS. Blood was drawn into EDTA tubes, processed within 24 hours, and PBMCs were isolated by density gradient centrifugation. PBMCs intended for TCR sequencing were cryopreserved in liquid nitrogen and were subsequently thawed in a 37 degrees C water bath. The sorted or isolated CD4+, CD8+ and CD8+ TEMRA cells reached a purity of at least 90%.

The material sequenced was CD4+ T cells from PBMCs. The sequence derives from a human donor with Susac syndrome. This chain joins TRBV7-2 to TRBJ2-3; no D gene can be assigned with confidence. The DNA is TGTGCCAGCAGCCCCCTAAATTTGGGCACAGATACGCAGTATTTT. The encoded protein is CASSPLNLGTDTQYF. With the portions outside the CDR3 filled from the reference TRBV7-2 and TRBJ2-3 genes, the complete variable region becomes GAGVSQSPSNKVTEKGKDVELRCDPISGHTALYWYRQSLGQGLEFLIYFQGNSAPDKSGLPSDRFSAERTGGSVSTLTIQRTQQEDSAVYLCASSPLNLGTDTQYFGPGTRLTVL.